A single T cell receptor beta chain is shown here with its context. Its antigen is as yet unknown. Using its own MiXCR run on the 5' RACE reads, TCRdb lists one record per CDR3 protein. The table includes some 550,000 distinct CDR3 sequences, roughly a fifth detected once. This sample was included in a study of T cells after yellow fever vaccination. Study-level points and caveats: Once the booster was given, most primary-vaccination clones reappeared, at 95% to 98% for CD4 and more than 85% for CD8.

The CDR3 contains 14 residues. Deletions cut 5 bases from V and 6 bases from J, with 14 bases between. Germline V gives CDR1 SEHNR, CDR2 FQNEAQ (reference sequence). This clonotype originated in a man between 25 and 39 years old who received the YFV17D yellow fever vaccine. The chain uses TRBV7-9 and TRBJ1-5, with D maybe TRBD1 (5 bases). This specimen was PBMCs, taken 15 days after the yellow fever booster vaccination. This chain's CDR3 is CASSPTGGSQPQHF. The CDR3 nucleotides are TGTGCCAGCAGCCCCACGGGGGGGAGTCAGCCCCAGCATTTT.